Below are 7 T cell receptor beta chains sequenced from a single sample in a study of OX40 agonist ivuxolimab in advanced cancers. Data came from immunoSEQ multiplex PCR; TCRdb stores just in-frame clones and leaves some out. The sample has 85,000 to 100,000 clones; approximately 85% are singletons. The sequences come from CD4+ or CD8+ T cells sorted from blood, collected in a trial of the OX40 agonist ivuxolimab. The receptors stem from an adult with an advanced solid tumor such as melanoma, head and neck, liver or kidney cancer.

This clone was detected only once. The chain links TRBV29-1 to TRBJ2-7; the D call may be TRBD1 or TRBD2 (5 bases each). Per germline, CDR1 SQVTM and CDR2 ANQGSEA. The CDR3 runs to 13 residues. V lost 7 bases and J lost 1, with 14 bases in between. In DNA, the CDR3 is TGCAGCGCTGTTGGGGCGGGTTCCTACGAGCAGTACGTC. Amino acid sequence: CSAVGAGSYEQYV.

The chain is built from TRBV6-5 and TRBJ1-6; a possible D gene is TRBD1 (5 bases). CDR3 length: 13 amino acids. Germline CDR1 is MNHEY and CDR2 is SVGAGI. V was shortened by 1 base and J by 9 bases, with 7 bases between the two germline ends. CDR3 region: CASSYFQGSPLHF. The CDR3 DNA sequence: TGTGCCAGCAGTTACTTCCAGGGTTCACCCCTCCACTTT.

In its sample, this clone was seen a few times. This CDR3 reads CASSWSRTEGTQYF. The CDR3 nucleotides are TGCGCCAGCAGCTGGTCACGTACCGAGGGGACCCAGTACTTC. The J gene is TRBJ2-5, the V gene TRBV5-1, with D perhaps TRBD2 (5 bases). CDR3 length: 14 residues. Trimming took off 3 bases at V and 7 bases at J, with 16 bases between the two ends. CDR1 and CDR2 (germline): SGHRS, YFSETQ.

This clone was detected once. The chain joins TRBV5-6 to TRBJ1-2; tentatively, D is TRBD1 (5 bases). The germline gives CDR1 SGHDT, CDR2 YYEEEE. Trimming removed 4 bases from V and 4 bases from J, with 11 bases in between. This CDR3 has 13 residues. The CDR3 is CASSGDRLYGYTF. The CDR3 DNA reads TGTGCCAGCAGCGGAGACAGACTCTATGGCTACACCTTC.

The chain links TRBV11-2 to TRBJ2-7; D is uncertain. V gave up 4 bases and J gave up 6 bases, with 19 bases separating them. Germline V lookup: CDR1 SGHAT, CDR2 FQNNGV. The CDR3 is made up of 15 amino acids. The CDR3 DNA reads as TGTGCCAGCAGCTCCCTCCTGGCAGGCGCCGCCGAGCAGTACTTC. This gives the protein CASSSLLAGAAEQYF.

V usage is TRBV27 and J usage is TRBJ2-5; D uncertain. Trimming cost V 2 bases and J 5 bases, with 12 bases left between them. The CDR3 sequence is 14 residues long. Germline lookup yields CDR1 MNHEY and CDR2 SMNVEV (reference sequence). The DNA of the CDR3 is TGTGCCAGCAGTTTAAAGGCTCTGGGGGAGACCCAGTACTTC. Residues: CASSLKALGETQYF.

The rearrangement links TRBV7-8 to TRBJ2-5; 14 bases are a match to TRBD2. After removal of 1 base from V and 4 bases from J, the junction contained 5 bases not matched to a gene. The CDR3 has 17 residues. Looked up from germline, CDR1 is SGHVS and CDR2 is FQNEAQ. In DNA, the CDR3 is TGTGCCAGCAGCTTAGAGGCAGGACTAGCGGGAGGAGAGACCCAGTACTTC. Amino acid sequence: CASSLEAGLAGGETQYF.